Detailed here is one T cell receptor (beta chain). Its antigen is unidentified. The data stem from a study of T cell repertoires in cytomegalovirus infection. Unmatched junction bases numbered 8, after V lost 7 bases and J lost 0 bases. CDR1 is LNHDA and CDR2 is SQIVND in the germline V gene (reference sequence). The CDR3 covers 16 residues. TCRdb analysed the reads with MiXCR anew, one entry per CDR3 protein. Altogether 830,000 or so distinct CDR3 sequences are present, approximately 32% being singletons, with the ten largest covering roughly 12%. The TCR sequence derives from a human donor in good health (CMV status not recorded). Some clones in this sample may be carry-over from other donors' samples. The source material was cultured CD8+ T cells from PBMCs, sampled from culture after CMV antigen stimulation. J is TRBJ2-1 and V is TRBV19; TRBD2 matches at 8 bases. The CDR3 DNA sequence: TGTGCCAGTATAGGGGCAGGGACTAGCTCCTACAATGAGCAGTTCTTC. Protein: CASIGAGTSSYNEQFF.